Listed below are T cell receptor beta chains from one sample, sequenced in a study of cytomegalovirus exposure and HLA in healthy donors. The assay was immunoSEQ multiplex PCR, and TCRdb's table has in-frame clones only and misses some. The sample records around 180,000 clones, approximately 78% being singletons. The sample comprised PBMCs. These TCRs come from a male donor in good health and CMV-seronegative. Each CDR3 is given with its conserved first and last residue. A D gene is named only where the DNA matches it firmly. A row's size may be missing; if present it is once, few, many or a size class.

D gene	clone size	V gene	J gene	CDR3 DNA	CDR3 protein
TRBD1	.	TRBV7-8	TRBJ1-2	TGTGCCAGCAGCCTGGACAGGGACGGTAGCTACACCTTC	CASSLDRDGSYTF
.	once	TRBV2	TRBJ2-7	TGTGCCAGCAGAGACCAGGGTTACGAGCAGTACTTC	CASRDQGYEQYF
.	once	TRBV7-9	TRBJ2-1	TGTGCCAGCAGCATAGAGCCCCAGGGGCCCTACAATGAGCAGTTCTTC	CASSIEPQGPYNEQFF
TRBD2	.	TRBV4-3	TRBJ2-7	TGCGCCAGCAGCCTATCACTAGCGGGGGGCTCCCACGAGCAGTACTTC	CASSLSLAGGSHEQYF
TRBD2	.	TRBV18	TRBJ2-5	TGTGCCAGCTCACCCGGGACTAGCGGGGCTGGGGCCCAGTACTTC	CASSPGTSGAGAQYF
TRBD1	.	TRBV6-1	TRBJ2-7	TGTGCCAGCAGCCACAGGGGCCTAAACGAGCAGTACTTC	CASSHRGLNEQYF
.	few	TRBV7-9	TRBJ1-1	TGTGCCAGCAGCTTTTGGCAGGGGAACATGAACACTGAAGCTTTCTTT	CASSFWQGNMNTEAFF
.	.	TRBV5-1	TRBJ2-7	TGCGCCAGCAGCTTAGGGCAGGGTGCCTACGAGCAGTACTTC	CASSLGQGAYEQYF
.	.	TRBV7-9	TRBJ2-7	TGTTCCAGCAGCTCGCCTCAGGGTCCCCTCTCCTACGAGCAGTACTTC	CSSSSPQGPLSYEQYF
TRBD2	.	TRBV4-3	TRBJ2-4	TGCGCCAGCAGCTCCGTGGTAGCGGGGGTCGGAAACATTCAGTACTTC	CASSSVVAGVGNIQYF
TRBD1	.	TRBV9	TRBJ2-7	TGTGCCAGCAGCCCCTCCGGGACAGGGAGCCACGAGCAGTACTTC	CASSPSGTGSHEQYF
TRBD2	.	TRBV6-1	TRBJ2-1	TGTGCCAGCAGTGAAGCCCCGGGACTAGCGGGGTACAATGAGCAGTTCTTC	CASSEAPGLAGYNEQFF
.	.	TRBV19	TRBJ1-2	TGTGCCAGTAGTATTTCCAGGGATATCTATGGCTACACCTTC	CASSISRDIYGYTF
.	.	TRBV30	TRBJ1-1	TGTGCCTGGAGTGTAAGCCCCCTAGGTACTGAAGCTTTCTTT	CAWSVSPLGTEAFF
.	.	TRBV11-3	TRBJ2-3	TGTGCCAGCAGCTTAGCCAAACCGGGGATAGATACGCAGTATTTT	CASSLAKPGIDTQYF
TRBD2	once	TRBV5-5	TRBJ2-3	TGTGCCAGCAGCTTCTTTCGAGCGGGGGGGCTGGATACGCAGTATTTT	CASSFFRAGGLDTQYF
.	.	TRBV23-1	TRBJ2-7	TGCGCCAGCAGTCAATCGGGAGTACAGGGAGCTTGGACCTACGAGCAGTACTTC	CASSQSGVQGAWTYEQYF
TRBD1	.	TRBV9	TRBJ2-1	TGTGCCAGCAGCGCCCGGGACAGGCCACGGGATGAGCAGTTCTTC	CASSARDRPRDEQFF
TRBD2	.	TRBV10-2	TRBJ2-1	TGCGCCAGCAGTAGACCAACTAGCGGGACTAGAGTAGATGAGCAGTTCTTC	CASSRPTSGTRVDEQFF
TRBD1	.	TRBV10-1	TRBJ1-6	TGCGCCAGCAGTGAGTCGATTTTGACAGGGGCAGAAGGGTCACCCCTCCACTTT	CASSESILTGAEGSPLHF
TRBD2	once	TRBV5-4	TRBJ2-3	TGTGCCAGCAGCTTGCGGGGGGGCACAGATACGCAGTATTTT	CASSLRGGTDTQYF
.	.	TRBV5-1	TRBJ1-2	TGCGCCAGCAGCTTACAATCCTTCTCTAACTATGGCTACACCTTC	CASSLQSFSNYGYTF
.	.	TRBV19	TRBJ1-5	TGTGCCAGTAGTATTGGTCAGAACAATCAGCCCCAGCATTTT	CASSIGQNNQPQHF
.	.	TRBV7-2	TRBJ2-1	TGTGCCAGCAGCTTGGCCCCAACGGGCTACAATGAGCAGTTCTTC	CASSLAPTGYNEQFF